One and the same sample provided the 25 T cell receptor beta chains below, sequenced in a study of T cell repertoires in cytomegalovirus infection. These receptors are not linked to any known antigen. TCRdb reanalysed the reads using MiXCR and keeps one entry per CDR3 protein. The repertoire consists of nearly 700,000 distinct CDR3 sequences, with around 35% occurring once and the leading ten covering 15% to 20%. The specimen comprised cultured PBMCs, sampled from culture after CMV antigen stimulation. The receptors originated from a human donor in good health (CMV status not recorded). Some clones in this sample may be carry-over from other donors' samples.

This clonotype appeared a few times. The chain employs TRBV6-1 and TRBJ1-2; a possible D gene is TRBD1 (6 bases). Trimming shortened V by 0 bases and J by 5 bases, and 16 bases separated the two germline ends. The CDR3 has 16 amino acids. CDR1 MNHNS and CDR2 SASEGT come from the germline V gene. As DNA, the CDR3 is TGTGCCAGCAGTGAAGCGCGAGGACAGCGGCTTTATGGCTACACCTTC. Its protein is CASSEARGQRLYGYTF.

This clonotype was counted ten times or more. The gene calls are TRBV7-8 and TRBJ2-3; a possible D gene is TRBD2 (5 bases). The CDR3 has 15 amino acids. Germline values: CDR1 SGHVS, CDR2 FQNEAQ. V shed 1 base and J shed 1 base, with 9 bases lying between them. This CDR3 is CASSLGGIGTDTQYF. CDR3 bases: TGTGCCAGCAGCTTAGGAGGGATAGGCACAGATACGCAGTATTTT.

This clonotype showed up just a few times. The rearrangement joins TRBV7-2 to TRBJ1-3, with D possibly TRBD1 on 5 matching bases. V shed 4 bases and J shed 0 bases, with 13 bases lying between them. This CDR3 is 16 amino acids long. From germline, CDR1 is SGHTA and CDR2 FQGNSA. CDR3 in DNA: TGTGCCAGCAGCTCGAGGTCGGGGGGCTCTGGAAACACCATATATTTT. It is translated as CASSSRSGGSGNTIYF.

This rearrangement joins TRBV10-3 to TRBJ1-2; 9 bases line up with TRBD1. The J segment lost 8 bases and the V segment lost 0 bases, leaving 7 bases of the junction unmatched. Germline CDR1 reads ENHRY; CDR2 reads SYGVKD. The CDR3 consists of 15 residues. The CDR3 sequence is CAISESTGGFGGYTF. CDR3 in DNA: TGTGCCATCAGTGAGTCGACAGGGGGATTTGGCGGCTACACCTTC.

This clonotype was seen more than once but under ten times. The chain couples TRBV5-1 to TRBJ1-4; a possible D gene is TRBD1 (6 bases). The length of the CDR3 is 15 residues. The germline CDR1 and CDR2 sequences are SGHRS and YFSETQ. V was shortened by 5 bases and J by 6 bases, with 17 bases between the two germline ends. For the CDR3, the DNA is TGCGCCAGCAGTTCTAACAGGGATTCATATGAAAAACTGTTTTTT. Protein: CASSSNRDSYEKLFF.

This clonotype was counted only a few times. DNA for the CDR3: TGTGCCAGCCTCCAGGGGGGAACTGGAAACACCATATATTTT. Its translation: CASLQGGTGNTIYF. This chain connects TRBV6-1 to TRBJ1-3, with TRBD1 matching 7 bases. Germline V gene sequence: CDR1 MNHNS, CDR2 SASEGT. This CDR3 has 14 residues. V lost 8 bases, J lost 2 bases, and 6 bases stayed unmatched.

About this clonotype itself: The CDR3 carries no conserved terminal phenylalanine or tryptophan, so it likely arises from a read error. The gene calls are TRBV6-2 or TRBV6-3 and TRBJ2-1; TRBD2 is a possible D gene (7 bases). V was pared by 1 base and J by 6 bases, with 13 bases between. Germline CDR1 reads MNHEY; CDR2 reads SVGEGT. The CDR3 consists of 15 residues. In DNA, the CDR3 is TGTGCCAGCAGTTACTTGGCGGGGGCCATCAATGAGCAGTTCTCC. Its protein is CASSYLAGAINEQFS.

The genes are TRBV10-3 and TRBJ2-3; D not resolved. The V gene's germline CDR1 is ENHRY and CDR2 SYGVKD. The CDR3 sequence is 14 residues long. Trimming left V 0 bases short and J 4 bases short, with 8 bases between. CDR3 sequence: CAISESISADTQYF. The CDR3 DNA reads as TGTGCCATCAGTGAGTCGATCTCGGCAGATACGCAGTATTTT.

The rearrangement uses TRBV7-9 and TRBJ2-3, with TRBD1 matching over 9 bases. Trimming cost V 6 bases and J 4 bases; bases outside gene matches: 11. Germline V gene lookup returns CDR1 SEHNR and CDR2 FQNEAQ (reference sequence). The CDR3 is made up of 16 amino acids. CDR3: CASSIPGQGLADTQYF. The CDR3 DNA is TGTGCCAGCAGTATCCCGGGACAGGGCCTGGCAGATACGCAGTATTTT.

The V call is TRBV5-1, the J call TRBJ2-7; a possible D gene is TRBD1 (6 bases). There are 17 residues in the CDR3. The V gene lost 0 bases and the J gene lost 3 bases, with 19 bases spanning the gap. CDR1 and CDR2 (germline): SGHRS, YFSETQ. The DNA of the CDR3 is TGCGCCAGCAGCTTGGACCGGGACACCCGGGGCTACTACGAGCAGTACTTC. The encoded protein is CASSLDRDTRGYYEQYF.

The V gene is TRBV6-2 or TRBV6-3, the J gene TRBJ1-1; D ambiguous. The ends were cut back, 8 bases at V and 3 bases at J, with 10 bases in the middle. Germline CDR1 reads MNHEY; CDR2 reads SVGEGT. CDR3 length: 12 amino acids. As DNA, the CDR3 is TGTGCCAGCCACCTAGGAGACACTGAAGCTTTCTTT. Translation gives CASHLGDTEAFF.

The chain carries TRBV6-1 and TRBJ2-1; 7 bases match TRBD1. With 6 bases clipped from V and 4 bases from J, the junction kept 9 bases outside the gene matches. The CDR3 contains 15 residues. Germline CDR1 MNHNS, CDR2 SASEGT. The CDR3 DNA reads as TGTGCCAGCAGGGCCCCGGGACAGTTTTACAATGAGCAGTTCTTC. Its protein is CASRAPGQFYNEQFF.

The chain recombines TRBV14 with TRBJ1-5; tentative D call: TRBD1 (5 bases). The CDR3 consists of 14 residues. V was shortened by 5 bases and J by 2 bases, with 10 bases between the two germline ends. The germline CDR1 and CDR2 sequences are SGHDN and FVKESK. The CDR3 sequence: CASSILGGNQPQHF. CDR3 nucleotides: TGTGCCAGCAGCATCTTAGGGGGCAATCAGCCCCAGCATTTT. The full variable domain, rest sourced from reference TRBV14 and TRBJ1-5, is EAGVTQFPSHSVIEKGQTVTLRCDPISGHDNLYWYRRVMGKEIKFLLHFVKESKQDESGMPNNRFLAERTGGTYSTLKVQPAELEDSGVYFCASSILGGNQPQHFGDGTRLSIL.

For the CDR3, the DNA is TGCAGTGCTAGAGATAGGCCGGGACTAGCGGGAGGGGGTGAGCAGTTCTTC. Translating gives CSARDRPGLAGGGEQFF. J is TRBJ2-1 and V is TRBV20-1, with 16 bases lining up with TRBD2. V trimming: 0 bases; J trimming: 9 bases; junction bases outside the gene matches: 8. The CDR3 totals 17 residues. The germline V gene encodes CDR1 DFQATT and CDR2 SNEGSKA (reference sequence).

The rearrangement links TRBV12-3 or TRBV12-4 to TRBJ1-4, with 7 nucleotides matching TRBD1. Trimming took 3 bases from V and 8 from J; bases not matched to a gene: 6. This CDR3 is 14 amino acids long. Here the CDR3 reads CASSFWTGKEKLFF. CDR3 coding DNA: TGTGCCAGCAGTTTTTGGACAGGCAAGGAAAAACTGTTTTTT.

This clonotype was seen only a few times. The chain recombines TRBV6-1 with TRBJ2-3; D gene ambiguous. The CDR3 sequence is 13 residues long. Germline CDR1 is MNHNS and CDR2 is SASEGT. The ends were cut back, 3 bases at V and 0 bases at J, with 4 bases in the middle. The CDR3 reads CASSDASTDTQYF. The CDR3 nucleotides are TGTGCCAGCAGTGACGCCAGCACAGATACGCAGTATTTT.

This clonotype was seen a few times. A read error may produce the germline difference seen at one junction end. This chain links TRBV7-2 with TRBJ2-7, with 12 bases that match TRBD2. This CDR3 is built from 13 residues. The germline gives CDR1 SGHTA, CDR2 FQGNSA. CDR3 residues: CASRQTSGRTVDF. The DNA of the CDR3 is TGTGCCAGCAGACAAACTAGCGGGAGGACTGTGGACTTC.

This clonotype showed up just a few times. This chain links TRBV7-4 with TRBJ2-2; TRBD2 agrees at 7 bases. CDR1 is SGHVT and CDR2 is SQSDAQ in the germline V gene. Losses at the gene ends were 6 bases for V and 2 bases for J; bases not matched to a gene: 9. The CDR3 is made up of 16 amino acids. CDR3 coding DNA: TGTGCCAGCAGGATTCGCTGGGGGGGAAACACCGGGGAGCTGTTTTTT. Protein sequence: CASRIRWGGNTGELFF.

This clonotype has a handful of counts. This chain links TRBV19 with TRBJ1-5; maybe TRBD1 (5 bases). Germline V gene data show CDR1 as LNHDA and CDR2 as SQIVND (reference sequence). V lost 3 bases and J 6 bases, leaving 15 bases between the germline ends. The CDR3 is made up of 15 amino acids. CDR3 bases: TGTGCCAGTAGTATCGGCAGGGATGCTCGTCAGCCCCAGCATTTT. Protein sequence: CASSIGRDARQPQHF. Filled out from reference TRBV19 and TRBJ1-5, the complete variable domain reads DGGITQSPKYLFRKEGQNVTLSCEQNLNHDAMYWYRQDPGQGLRLIYYSQIVNDFQKGDIAEGYSVSREKKESFPLTVTSAQKNPTAFYLCASSIGRDARQPQHFGDGTRLSIL.

In this sample, this clonotype turned up many times. This rearrangement joins TRBV7-8 to TRBJ2-1, with 10 bases identical to TRBD1. Germline V gene sequence: CDR1 SGHVS, CDR2 FQNEAQ. The CDR3 covers 17 residues. V dropped 4 bases and J dropped 9; count of bases not matched to a gene: 15. The CDR3 region is CASSWAKGQGTLVEQFF. CDR3 in DNA: TGTGCCAGCAGCTGGGCGAAGGGACAGGGGACCCTCGTTGAGCAGTTCTTC.

The chain combines TRBV6-8 with TRBJ1-4; D not resolved. Germline loops: CDR1 MNHGY, CDR2 SAAAGT. Trimming cost V 6 bases and J 8 bases, with 13 bases left between them. This CDR3 comprises 13 residues. CDR3: CASREDRGEKLFF. In DNA form, the CDR3 reads TGTGCCAGCAGGGAGGACCGGGGAGAAAAACTGTTTTTT.

CDR3 in amino acids: CASNGGGGDTEAFF. The CDR3 DNA reads TGTGCCAGCAACGGGGGGGGCGGAGACACTGAAGCTTTCTTT. The chain joins TRBV5-4 to TRBJ1-1; perhaps TRBD1 as D (6 bases). This CDR3 region has 14 residues. V was cut by 6 bases and J by 3 bases, with 15 bases left in between. Germline V gene lookup returns CDR1 SGHNT and CDR2 YYREEE (reference sequence).

This clonotype turned up a few times. The rearrangement links TRBV20-1 to TRBJ2-5, with TRBD1 matching 8 bases. Germline-derived CDR1 and CDR2 are DFQATT and SNEGSKA (reference sequence). The trim removed 7 bases at V and 4 bases at J, leaving 8 bases unmatched. This CDR3 is 13 amino acids long. CDR3 in amino acids: CSVTDRGGETQYF. For the CDR3, the DNA is TGCAGTGTTACCGACAGGGGAGGAGAGACCCAGTACTTC.

This clonotype was picked up many times. The gene calls are TRBV7-2 and TRBJ2-7; 7 nucleotides align to TRBD1. Germline CDR1 SGHTA, CDR2 FQGNSA. This CDR3 is 14 amino acids long. V shed 4 bases and J 4 bases; nucleotides not matched to a gene: 7. DNA of the CDR3: TGTGCCAGCAGCTCCACAGGGGCGCTATACGAGCAGTACTTC. It translates to CASSSTGALYEQYF.

This clonotype was seen a handful of times. A read error may produce the germline difference seen at one junction end. The chain is built from TRBV7-9 and TRBJ1-4; weak D call: TRBD1 (5 bases). The CDR3 contains 12 residues. CDR1 is SEHNR, CDR2 FQNEAQ, per germline (reference sequence). CDR3 residues: CASSSSTGPHYF. For the CDR3, the DNA is TGTGCCAGCAGCTCATCTACAGGCCCCCATTATTTT.